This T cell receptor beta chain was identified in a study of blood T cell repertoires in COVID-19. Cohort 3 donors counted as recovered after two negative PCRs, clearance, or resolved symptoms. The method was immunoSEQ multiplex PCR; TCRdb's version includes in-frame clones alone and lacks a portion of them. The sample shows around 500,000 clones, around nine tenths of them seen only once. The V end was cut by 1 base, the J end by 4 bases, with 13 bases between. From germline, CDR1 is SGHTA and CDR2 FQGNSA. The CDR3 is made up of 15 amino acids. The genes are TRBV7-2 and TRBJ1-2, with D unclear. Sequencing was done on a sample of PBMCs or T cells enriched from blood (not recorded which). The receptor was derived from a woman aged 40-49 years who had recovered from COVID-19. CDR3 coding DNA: TGTGCCAGCAGCTTAGGAAGCGGTGATGTCTATGGCTACACCTTC. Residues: CASSLGSGDVYGYTF. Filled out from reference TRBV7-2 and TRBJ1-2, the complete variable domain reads GAGVSQSPSNKVTEKGKDVELRCDPISGHTALYWYRQSLGQGLEFLIYFQGNSAPDKSGLPSDRFSAERTGGSVSTLTIQRTQQEDSAVYLCASSLGSGDVYGYTFGSGTRLTVV.